These 26 T cell receptor beta chains share one sample of origin, sequenced in a study of blood T cell repertoires in COVID-19. Produced via immunoSEQ multiplex PCR; TCRdb's table is partial and in-frame only. The repertoire includes some 110,000 clones, around 78% of them detected once, and around 2.3% sits in the top ten. The source material was peripheral blood. The receptors originated from a man younger than 40 with acute or convalescent COVID-19.

This clone was detected only a few times. This chain connects TRBV4-2 to TRBJ2-1; no definite D call. Germline CDR1 and CDR2: LGHNA and YNFKEQ. The V gene lost 2 bases and the J gene lost 0 bases, with 8 bases spanning the gap. This CDR3 spans 15 amino acids. CDR3: CASSQHSSSYNEQFF. CDR3 DNA sequence: TGTGCCAGCAGCCAACATAGTTCCTCCTACAATGAGCAGTTCTTC.

This chain connects TRBV5-4 to TRBJ1-6; 7 positions agree with TRBD1. This CDR3 contains 14 residues. The germline V gene encodes CDR1 SGHNT and CDR2 YYREEE (reference sequence). V shed 4 bases and J 6 bases; nucleotides not matched to a gene: 4. CDR3 DNA: TGTGCCAGCAGCATCGACAGGGCTAATTCACCCCTCCACTTT. Translated, it gives CASSIDRANSPLHF.

The chain joins TRBV10-3 to TRBJ2-5, with TRBD2 matching over 7 bases. The V and J ends lost 4 bases and 5 bases, in that order; junction bases with no gene match: 13. Germline V lookup: CDR1 ENHRY, CDR2 SYGVKD. The CDR3 contains 16 residues. CDR3 coding DNA: TGTGCCATCAGTGTGGGTCTGGCGGGAGAAGGGGAGACCCAGTACTTC. Amino acids: CAISVGLAGEGETQYF.

The rearrangement uses TRBV23-1 and TRBJ2-7; the D is unclear. TRBV23-1 is placed among ORFs of uncertain function. V lost 0 bases to trimming and J lost 2 bases, with 11 bases between them. This CDR3 region has 15 residues. The CDR3, as DNA: TGCGCCAGCAGTCAATCGAGGCACTCCACCTACGAGCAGTACTTC. Its protein is CASSQSRHSTYEQYF.

The CDR3 DNA is TGTGCCAGCAGTTACTCCGGGACAGGGCAACAGACCCAGTACTTC. Protein sequence: CASSYSGTGQQTQYF. This rearrangement joins TRBV6-5 to TRBJ2-5, with 9 bases identical to TRBD1. Germline V gives CDR1 MNHEY, CDR2 SVGAGI. The CDR3 length is 15 residues. V was clipped by 0 bases and J by 6 bases; unmatched bases: 5.

The sample holds a few counts of this clone. The chain couples TRBV2 to TRBJ2-3; possible D gene TRBD2, 6 bases. The CDR3 runs to 17 residues. Germline CDR1 reads SNHLY; CDR2 reads FYNNEI. Trimming removed 0 bases at V and 1 base at J, with 14 bases between. CDR3 bases: TGTGCCAGCAGTGAAGCGCTAGGGCGGGGACGCACAGATACGCAGTATTTT. This encodes CASSEALGRGRTDTQYF.

The gene calls are TRBV7-9 and TRBJ2-7; 10 nucleotides match TRBD1. V was pared by 7 bases and J by 4 bases, with 13 bases of the junction left unmatched. CDR1 and CDR2 from the germline V gene are SEHNR and FQNEAQ (reference sequence). The CDR3 is made up of 16 amino acids. The CDR3 bases are TGTGCCAGCACCCCACGTCCCGGGACAGGGGCGTACGAGCAGTACTTC. Its protein product is CASTPRPGTGAYEQYF.

J is TRBJ2-5 and V is TRBV18; the D gene is possibly TRBD2 (6 bases). The germline V gene encodes CDR1 KGHSH and CDR2 LQKENI. V shed 3 bases and J shed 4 bases, with 6 bases lying between them. The CDR3 covers 12 residues. CDR3 in DNA: TGTGCCAGCTCACCTAGCGGAGAGACCCAGTACTTC. This translates into CASSPSGETQYF. The complete variable domain, with remaining parts taken from reference TRBV18 and TRBJ2-5, reads NAGVMQNPRHLVRRRGQEARLRCSPMKGHSHVYWYRQLPEEGLKFMVYLQKENIIDESGMPKERFSAEFPKEGPSILRIQQVVRGDSAAYFCASSPSGETQYFGPGTRLLVL.

V gene TRBV6-1 combines with J gene TRBJ1-2; tentatively, D is TRBD1 (5 bases). The CDR3 loop spans 16 amino acids. V lost 1 base and J lost 4, with 16 bases in between. CDR1 and CDR2 (germline): MNHNS, SASEGT. CDR3 sequence (DNA): TGTGCCAGCAGTGAAGATATGACAGTGTGGAGCTATGGCTACACCTTC. Its protein product is CASSEDMTVWSYGYTF.

The chain couples TRBV5-6 to TRBJ1-5; D unclear. The CDR3 consists of 15 residues. CDR1 is SGHDT, CDR2 YYEEEE, per germline. Between the trimmed V and J ends, which lost 1 base and 2 bases, there was a span of 10 bases. The CDR3 DNA reads TGTGCCAGCAGCTTGTTGCGGGTGGGCAATCAGCCCCAGCATTTT. Translating gives CASSLLRVGNQPQHF.

The chain joins TRBV5-1 to TRBJ1-5, with D possibly TRBD1 on 6 matching bases. The V and J ends lost 6 bases and 5 bases respectively, with 18 bases between them. There are 15 residues in the CDR3. Germline CDR1 is SGHRS and CDR2 is YFSETQ. The CDR3 here is CASTRRGGPDQPQHF. In DNA form, the CDR3 reads TGCGCCAGCACCAGAAGGGGGGGCCCAGATCAGCCCCAGCATTTT.

V gene TRBV30 combines with J gene TRBJ1-6, with 9 bases aligning to TRBD1. The CDR3 has 14 residues. CDR1 and CDR2 from the germline V gene are GTSNPN and SVGIG (reference sequence). After removal of 5 bases from V and 8 bases from J, the junction contained 7 bases not matched to a gene. This CDR3 reads CAWVIGTGYSPLHF. Written as DNA, the CDR3 is TGTGCCTGGGTGATCGGGACAGGGTATTCACCCCTCCACTTT.

The V gene is TRBV5-5, the J gene TRBJ1-6; D is possibly TRBD1 (6 bases). The CDR3 has 13 residues. Germline loops: CDR1 SGHKS, CDR2 YYEKEE (reference sequence). Trimming pared 2 bases from V and 11 bases from J, leaving 11 bases between. CDR3: CASSFQGHPPLHF. In nucleotides, the CDR3 is TGTGCCAGCAGCTTCCAGGGACATCCACCCCTCCACTTT. Supplemented by reference TRBV5-5 and TRBJ1-6, the full variable domain reads DAGVTQSPTHLIKTRGQQVTLRCSPISGHKSVSWYQQVLGQGPQFIFQYYEKEERGRGNFPDRFSARQFPNYSSELNVNALLLGDSALYLCASSFQGHPPLHFGNGTRLTVT.

The chain's CDR3 is CATSDPKQGQETQYF. The CDR3 DNA sequence: TGTGCCACCAGTGATCCAAAACAGGGGCAAGAGACCCAGTACTTC. The chain uses TRBV24-1 and TRBJ2-5; TRBD1 matches at 7 bases. V gave up 3 bases and J gave up 2 bases; unmatched junction bases: 5. The CDR3 extends over 15 amino acids. The V gene's germline CDR1 is KGHDR and CDR2 SFDVKD.

This chain uses TRBV19 with TRBJ2-1, with 8 nucleotides matching TRBD2. Germline V gene lookup returns CDR1 LNHDA and CDR2 SQIVND (reference sequence). The CDR3 runs to 16 residues. V shed 7 bases, J shed 0 bases, and the junction held 8 bases outside the gene matches. CDR3 region: CASTPGTRSSYNEQFF. CDR3 nucleotide sequence: TGTGCCAGTACCCCCGGGACTAGAAGCTCCTACAATGAGCAGTTCTTC.

J is TRBJ2-1 and V is TRBV12-5; TRBD2 is a possible D gene (5 bases). V was pared by 7 bases and J by 1 base, with 17 bases between. The CDR3 loop spans 16 amino acids. Germline values: CDR1 LGHNT, CDR2 FRNRAP. The CDR3: CASAPLGRGSYNEQFF. The CDR3 DNA sequence: TGTGCTAGTGCCCCTCTCGGAAGAGGGTCCTACAATGAGCAGTTCTTC.

This sequence joins TRBV19 and TRBJ2-1; perhaps TRBD2 as D (5 bases). Germline CDR1 LNHDA, CDR2 SQIVND (reference sequence). The V and J ends lost 8 bases and 9 bases respectively, with 11 bases between them. This CDR3 spans 11 amino acids. CDR3 sequence: CASRAAGEQFF. CDR3 bases: TGTGCCAGTCGGGCGGCGGGTGAGCAGTTCTTC. The complete variable domain, with remaining parts taken from reference TRBV19 and TRBJ2-1, reads DGGITQSPKYLFRKEGQNVTLSCEQNLNHDAMYWYRQDPGQGLRLIYYSQIVNDFQKGDIAEGYSVSREKKESFPLTVTSAQKNPTAFYLCASRAAGEQFFGPGTRLTVL.

The V call is TRBV5-4, the J call TRBJ1-5; the D is unclear. CDR1 and CDR2 (germline): SGHNT, YYREEE (reference sequence). This CDR3 has 15 residues. V gave up 5 bases and J gave up 1 base, with 13 bases separating them. The CDR3 DNA follows: TGTGCCAGCAGTATCGGCGGGTCGAGCAATCAGCCCCAGCATTTT. It codes for CASSIGGSSNQPQHF.

The chain joins TRBV3-1 (or the pseudogene TRBV3-2) to TRBJ2-5; the D gene is possibly TRBD2 (5 bases). The V end lost 8 bases, the J end lost 5 bases, and 9 bases lay between the germline ends. Germline V gives CDR1 LGHDT, CDR2 YNNKEL (reference sequence). This CDR3 is 11 amino acids long. CDR3 residues: CASSRRETQYF. DNA for the CDR3: TGTGCCAGCTCCAGGAGGGAGACCCAGTACTTC.

This chain links TRBV4-2 with TRBJ2-5, with TRBD1 matching 9 bases. Germline V gene lookup returns CDR1 LGHNA and CDR2 YNFKEQ. The V gene end was trimmed by 2 bases and the J gene end by 4 bases; junction bases not matched to a gene: 8. The CDR3 is 16 residues long. CDR3 nucleotides: TGTGCCAGCAGCCAAATGACAGGGGGAGGATTAGAGACCCAGTACTTC. The encoded protein is CASSQMTGGGLETQYF.

The chain combines TRBV18 with TRBJ1-2, with D perhaps TRBD1 (5 bases). This CDR3 has 13 amino acids. V gave up 0 bases and J gave up 6 bases, with 8 bases separating them. CDR1 and CDR2 (germline): KGHSH, LQKENI. The CDR3 nucleotides read TGTGCCAGCTCACCACCGGCAGGGAATGGCTACACCTTC. Protein: CASSPPAGNGYTF.

This clone came up a few times. The chain joins TRBV5-1 to TRBJ2-1; weak D call: TRBD1 (5 bases). This CDR3 contains 13 residues. The germline V gene has CDR1 SGHRS and CDR2 YFSETQ. The V end was cut by 0 bases, the J end by 8 bases, with 9 bases between. CDR3 nucleotides: TGCGCCAGCAGCTTGGCCGTAGGGGATGAGCAGTTCTTC. Its protein is CASSLAVGDEQFF.

The V and J genes are TRBV7-9 and TRBJ2-5; TRBD2 is a possible D gene (6 bases). CDR3 length equals 13 residues. Germline V gene sequence: CDR1 SEHNR, CDR2 FQNEAQ (reference sequence). V lost 1 base and J lost 10, with 13 bases in between. The CDR3 sequence is CASSLGEVMHQYF. The CDR3 DNA reads as TGTGCCAGCAGCTTAGGGGAGGTTATGCACCAGTACTTC. Variable domain in full (rest from reference TRBV7-9 and TRBJ2-5): DTGVSQNPRHKITKRGQNVTFRCDPISEHNRLYWYRQTLGQGPEFLTYFQNEAQLEKSRLLSDRFSAERPKGSFSTLEIQRTEQGDSAMYLCASSLGEVMHQYFGPGTRLLVL.

The gene calls are TRBV5-4 and TRBJ1-2; the D is unclear. CDR1 is SGHNT, CDR2 YYREEE, per germline (reference sequence). V dropped 0 bases and J dropped 8 bases, with 14 bases sitting between them. This CDR3 comprises 14 residues. The CDR3 loop reads CASSLVGNLRGYTF. As DNA, the CDR3 is TGTGCCAGCAGCTTGGTAGGAAATCTGCGGGGCTACACCTTC.

This clone was seen a handful of times. CDR3 amino acids: CAWSVRGGQETQYF. The DNA of the CDR3 is TGTGCCTGGAGTGTACGAGGGGGACAAGAGACCCAGTACTTC. The chain uses TRBV30 and TRBJ2-5; weak D call: TRBD1 (6 bases). V lost 0 bases, J lost 2 bases, and 10 bases lay in between. CDR3 length equals 14 residues. Germline V lookup: CDR1 GTSNPN, CDR2 SVGIG (reference sequence).

The chain uses TRBV9 and TRBJ1-3, with no clear D. CDR3 length: 13 amino acids. Germline V gene lookup returns CDR1 SGDLS and CDR2 YYNGEE. V gave up 0 bases and J gave up 5 bases, with 6 bases separating them. CDR3 region: CASSVDMRNTIYF. CDR3 in DNA: TGTGCCAGCAGCGTAGACATGAGAAACACCATATATTTT.